These 5 T cell receptor beta chains were sequenced from one sample in a study of shared clonotypes between healthy human individuals. TCRdb's table, derived via immunoSEQ multiplex PCR, lists solely in-frame clones and lacks some. The sample carries roughly 700,000 clones, roughly 70% recorded once. The material sequenced was memory CD4+ T cells sorted from blood. Subset described: CD45RA-negative fraction. These receptors all stem from a young woman in good health.

This chain connects TRBV19 to TRBJ1-1; the D gene is possibly TRBD1 (6 bases). The V end was cut by 5 bases, the J end by 5 bases, with 21 bases between. The CDR3 consists of 16 residues. Germline V lookup: CDR1 LNHDA, CDR2 SQIVND (reference sequence). CDR3 loop: CASSSPTGHPKTEAFF. CDR3 coding DNA: TGTGCCAGTAGTTCCCCCACGGGACACCCGAAGACTGAAGCTTTCTTT.

The rearrangement joins TRBV28 to TRBJ1-1; D possibly corresponds to TRBD1 (5 bases). V was clipped by 6 bases and J by 1 base, with 12 bases between them. CDR1 is MDHEN and CDR2 is SYDVKM in the germline V gene. The CDR3 sequence is 14 residues long. The CDR3 here is CASRPPTENTEAFF. The CDR3 DNA reads as TGTGCCAGCAGGCCCCCGACAGAGAACACTGAAGCTTTCTTT.

J is TRBJ1-4 and V is TRBV28; no clear D. Germline V CDR1 and CDR2: MDHEN, SYDVKM. This CDR3 contains 13 residues. Between the trimmed V and J ends, which lost 4 bases and 8 bases, there was a span of 11 bases. The CDR3 nucleotides are TGTGCCAGCAGTTCTTCCAGCCAAGAAAAACTGTTTTTT. It is translated as CASSSSSQEKLFF.

The gene calls are TRBV6-6 and TRBJ2-7, with 7 nucleotides matching TRBD2. The junction had 5 bases not matched to a gene; V was cut back by 6 bases and J by 0 bases. In germline, CDR1 is MNHNY, CDR2 SVGAGI (reference sequence). The CDR3 is made up of 14 amino acids. The CDR3 DNA reads as TGTGCCAGCAGACCCAGCGGGGACTCCTACGAGCAGTACTTC. Translation: CASRPSGDSYEQYF.

This clone was picked up a small number of times. The rearrangement uses TRBV5-4 and TRBJ1-2; D might be TRBD1 (6 bases). Per germline, CDR1 SGHNT and CDR2 YYREEE (reference sequence). Trimming took off 4 bases at V and 4 bases at J, with 14 bases between the two ends. The CDR3 loop spans 14 amino acids. The CDR3 loop reads CASSAPRGTYGYTF. The CDR3 DNA sequence: TGTGCCAGCAGCGCCCCCAGGGGCACCTATGGCTACACCTTC.